A selection of T cell receptor beta chains follows, all from one sample in a study of blood T cell repertoires in COVID-19. Libraries were prepared by immunoSEQ multiplex PCR; TCRdb keeps only in-frame clonotypes and omits some of them. This sample has a few hundred thousand clones, with more than 70% found just once. The sample comprised peripheral blood. The receptors stem from a woman in her forties or fifties with acute or convalescent COVID-19. Each CDR3 is given with its conserved first and last residue. Fields, in order: D gene, V gene, J gene, clone size, CDR3 protein, CDR3 DNA. A D gene is named only where the DNA matches it firmly. Size values are once, few and many counts, or a class for expanded clones, and some rows have none.

TRBD2	TRBV5-6	TRBJ2-1	.	CASSLAGGWNEQFF	TGTGCCAGCAGTTTAGCGGGAGGATGGAATGAGCAGTTCTTC
TRBD1	TRBV5-1	TRBJ1-4	.	CASSSRRQGEKLFF	TGCGCCAGCAGCTCACGAAGACAGGGGGAAAAACTGTTTTTT
.	TRBV24-1	TRBJ1-2	.	CATSDPDRRYGYTF	TGTGCCACCAGTGATCCAGACAGGCGCTATGGCTACACCTTC
TRBD2	TRBV10-3	TRBJ2-7	once	CAISPSGRAELYEQYF	TGTGCCATCAGTCCTAGCGGGAGGGCCGAATTGTACGAGCAGTACTTC
TRBD2	TRBV7-4	TRBJ2-7	.	CASRARLAQSSYEQYF	TGTGCCAGCAGGGCCAGACTAGCCCAGAGCTCCTACGAGCAGTACTTC
.	TRBV7-2	TRBJ2-7	.	CASSLVLAASYEQYF	TGTGCCAGCAGCTTAGTTCTGGCGGCAAGCTACGAGCAGTACTTC
TRBD1	TRBV28	TRBJ1-4	few	CASSWARDRKEKLFF	TGTGCCAGCAGCTGGGCGCGGGACAGGAAGGAAAAACTGTTTTTT
TRBD1	TRBV19	TRBJ1-1	.	CASRNTGGRSEAFF	TGTGCCAGTAGGAATACAGGGGGACGAAGTGAAGCTTTCTTT
TRBD2	TRBV28	TRBJ2-1	.	CASSLRRTSPSDEQFF	TGTGCCAGCAGTTTACGACGGACTAGCCCCTCGGATGAGCAGTTCTTC
.	TRBV7-9	TRBJ1-1	few	CASTWGGRTEAFF	TGTGCCAGCACCTGGGGCGGCCGGACTGAAGCTTTCTTT
TRBD2	TRBV6-6	TRBJ2-1	.	CASSPILGTTSRNEQFF	TGTGCCAGCAGTCCGATCCTAGGGACTACCTCTAGGAATGAGCAGTTCTTC
.	TRBV28	TRBJ1-1	.	CASSLSVLEAFF	TGTGCCAGCAGTTTATCAGTCCTTGAAGCTTTCTTT
.	TRBV9	TRBJ1-6	.	CASSLRPTYNSPLHF	TGTGCCTCCTCCCTGAGGCCGACCTATAATTCACCCCTCCACTTT
.	TRBV3-1/TRBV3-2	TRBJ1-5	.	CASRDTGSNQPQHF	TGTGCCAGCAGGGACACAGGTAGCAATCAGCCCCAGCATTTT
.	TRBV28	TRBJ1-1	.	CASSLSGGASTEAFF	TGTGCCAGCAGTTTATCGGGGGGGGCAAGCACTGAAGCTTTCTTT